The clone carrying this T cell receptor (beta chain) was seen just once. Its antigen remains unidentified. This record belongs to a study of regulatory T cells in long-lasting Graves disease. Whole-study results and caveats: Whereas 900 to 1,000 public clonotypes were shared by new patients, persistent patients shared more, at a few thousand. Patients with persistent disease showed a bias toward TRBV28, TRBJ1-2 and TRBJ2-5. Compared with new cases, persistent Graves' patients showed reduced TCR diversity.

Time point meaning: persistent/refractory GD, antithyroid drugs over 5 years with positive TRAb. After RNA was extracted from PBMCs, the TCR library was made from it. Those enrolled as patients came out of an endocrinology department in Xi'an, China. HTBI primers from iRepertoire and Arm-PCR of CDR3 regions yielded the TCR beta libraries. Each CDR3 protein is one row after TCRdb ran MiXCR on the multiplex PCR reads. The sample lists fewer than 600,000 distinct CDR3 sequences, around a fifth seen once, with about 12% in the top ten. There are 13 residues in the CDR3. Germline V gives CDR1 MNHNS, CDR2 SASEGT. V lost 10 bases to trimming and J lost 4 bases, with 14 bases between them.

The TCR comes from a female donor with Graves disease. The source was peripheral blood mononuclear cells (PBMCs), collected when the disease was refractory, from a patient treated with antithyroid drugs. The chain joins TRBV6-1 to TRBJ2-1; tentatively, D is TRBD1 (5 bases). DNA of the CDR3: TGTGCCATCCTCAGACAGAGATACAATGAGCAGTTCTTC. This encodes CAILRQRYNEQFF.